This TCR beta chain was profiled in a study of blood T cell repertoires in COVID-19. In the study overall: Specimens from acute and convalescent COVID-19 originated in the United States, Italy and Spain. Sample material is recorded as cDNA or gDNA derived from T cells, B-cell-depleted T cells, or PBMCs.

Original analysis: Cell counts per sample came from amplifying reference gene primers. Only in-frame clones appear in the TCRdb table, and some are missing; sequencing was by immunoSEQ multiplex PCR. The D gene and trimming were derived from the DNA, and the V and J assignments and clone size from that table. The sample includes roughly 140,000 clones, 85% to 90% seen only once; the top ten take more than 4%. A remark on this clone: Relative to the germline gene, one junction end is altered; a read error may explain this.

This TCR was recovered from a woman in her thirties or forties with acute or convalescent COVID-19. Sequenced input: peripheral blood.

The CDR3 bases are TGTGCCAGCAGCCAAGATCCGGGACAGGGTTTTATCTTT. The encoded protein is CASSQDPGQGFIF. The V call is TRBV4-2, the J call TRBJ1-1; TRBD1 matches 9 bases. Germline CDR1 LGHNA, CDR2 YNFKEQ. The CDR3 runs to 13 residues.